The clone carrying this T cell receptor beta chain appeared many times. Trimming removed 4 bases from V and 0 bases from J, with 14 bases in between. The CDR3 runs 16 residues. Per the germline V gene, CDR1 is SGHRS and CDR2 is YFSETQ. These data come from a study of shared clonotypes between healthy human individuals. Input per replicate PCR of unsorted PBMC was 300 ng DNA, corresponding to 32,000 or so T cell genomes. Libraries were prepared by immunoSEQ multiplex PCR; TCRdb keeps only in-frame clonotypes and omits some of them. There are roughly 450,000 clones in the sample; about four fifths occur only once, and approximately 12% lies in the top ten.

This TCR was recovered from a woman between 35 and 50 years old in good health. Some clones in this sample may be carry-over from other donors' samples. The V call is TRBV5-1, the J call TRBJ2-1, with D possibly TRBD1 on 5 matching bases. Sequencing was performed on PBMCs. This CDR3 reads CASSRQGAASYNEQFF. The CDR3 DNA reads TGCGCCAGCAGCCGGCAGGGTGCTGCCTCCTACAATGAGCAGTTCTTC.